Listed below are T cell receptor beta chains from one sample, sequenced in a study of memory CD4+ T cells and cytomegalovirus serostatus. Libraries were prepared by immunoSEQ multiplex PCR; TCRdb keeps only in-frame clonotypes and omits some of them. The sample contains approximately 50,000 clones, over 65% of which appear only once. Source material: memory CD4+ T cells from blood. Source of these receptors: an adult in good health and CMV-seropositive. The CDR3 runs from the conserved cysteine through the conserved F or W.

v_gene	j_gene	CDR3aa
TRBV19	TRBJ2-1	CASKYGISYNEQFF
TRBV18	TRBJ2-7	CASSPGRAYEQYF
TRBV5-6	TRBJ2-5	CASSPGTYSGRETQYF
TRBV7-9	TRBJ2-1	CASSLDKGGEQFF
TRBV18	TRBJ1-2	CASSPPSYYGYTF
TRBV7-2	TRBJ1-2	CASSLSSDRRGYTF
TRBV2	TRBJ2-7	CASGRDSSYEQYF
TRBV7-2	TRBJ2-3	CASSLELYTQYF
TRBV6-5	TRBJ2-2	CASSAGLAGAGELFF
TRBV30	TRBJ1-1	CALQANTEAFF
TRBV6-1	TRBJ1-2	CASSARFATGDHGYTF
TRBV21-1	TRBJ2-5	CASSKQAQTPQEIQYF
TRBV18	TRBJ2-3	CASSPPGLAATDTQYF
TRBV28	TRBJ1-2	CASSSPEGGYGYTF
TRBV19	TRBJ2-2	CASSYRSGELFF
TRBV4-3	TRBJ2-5	CASSTTGTGTQYF
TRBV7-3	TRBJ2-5	CASSSGPRGTQYF
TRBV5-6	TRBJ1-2	CASSPPGRGLLNGYTF
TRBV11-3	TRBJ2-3	CASSPLLAGAADTQYF
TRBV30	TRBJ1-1	CAWSPRFEAFF
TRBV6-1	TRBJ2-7	CASTPNPYEQYF
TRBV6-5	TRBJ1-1	CASSSHRQLNTEAFF
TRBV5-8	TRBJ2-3	CASSLMGASTDTQYF
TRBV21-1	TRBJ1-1	CASSKEEGYAEAFF
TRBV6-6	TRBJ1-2	CASSYTDRGYGYTF
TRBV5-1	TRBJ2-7	CASSATSTSGEQYF
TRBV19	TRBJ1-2	CASSIPGAPEGYTF
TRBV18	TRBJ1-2	CASSLGLTGGYTF
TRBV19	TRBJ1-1	CASRDSRTEAFF
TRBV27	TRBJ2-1	CASSAHNEQFF
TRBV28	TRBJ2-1	CASSSPVIGKNEQFF
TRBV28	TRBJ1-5	CASSWGLGQPQHF
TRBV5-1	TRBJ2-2	CASSPGGGMSTGELFF
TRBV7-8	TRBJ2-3	CASSRGRTTDTQYF
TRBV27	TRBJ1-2	CASRGLNYGYTF
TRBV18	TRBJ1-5	CASSPGEGQPQHF